This T cell receptor (beta chain) was identified in a study of OX40 agonist ivuxolimab in advanced cancers. Germline-derived CDR1 and CDR2 are SGHRS and YFSETQ. The CDR3 covers 15 residues. Trimming cost V 4 bases and J 0 bases, with 12 bases left between them. Data came from immunoSEQ multiplex PCR; TCRdb stores just in-frame clones and leaves some out. The repertoire consists of around 80,000 clones, with around 86% occurring once and the leading ten covering over 0.9%. This clonotype was sampled from an adult with an advanced solid tumor such as melanoma, head and neck, liver or kidney cancer. This sequence joins TRBV5-1 and TRBJ2-3; possibly TRBD1 or TRBD2 for D (6 bases each). The sample here was CD4+ or CD8+ T cells sorted from blood, taken in a trial of the OX40 agonist ivuxolimab. The CDR3 sequence is CASSKGGPSTDTQYF. The CDR3, as DNA: TGCGCCAGCAGCAAGGGGGGACCTAGCACAGATACGCAGTATTTT.